This paragraph reports one TCR beta chain. What it binds is not known. The data were taken from a study of T-cell reconstitution after alpha-beta-depleted transplantation in children. Trimming left V 1 base short and J 0 bases short, with 23 bases between. The CDR3 runs 20 residues. Per the germline V gene, CDR1 is LGHDT and CDR2 is YNNKEL (reference sequence). This sample's TCRbeta library carried unique molecular identifier barcodes. Each CDR3 protein gets one entry after TCRdb re-called the PCR reads with MiXCR. The sample records a few hundred thousand distinct CDR3 sequences, 10% to 15% being singletons. Study results and limitations: At the one-year point after transplant, T-cell counts and TCRbeta diversity were found to come mostly from T cells that had been newly produced. In patients about two months after transplant, alpha-beta T cells reportedly arose from several hundred expanded graft clones.

The V call is TRBV3-1, the J call TRBJ2-3, with a tentative D call TRBD2 (5 bases). The TCR sequence derives from a male patient younger than 18 who had a stem cell transplant for acute myeloid leukemia, so the T cells may come from the graft donor. The sequenced sample was PBMCs, mostly from graft donor cells, obtained 360 days after TCRalphabeta/CD19-depleted stem cell transplant. Written as DNA, the CDR3 is TGTGCCAGCAGCCAAGGTTTTAGAGGGAGAGTTGTTGGTAGCACAGATACGCAGTATTTT. This codes for CASSQGFRGRVVGSTDTQYF.